This T cell receptor (beta chain) was captured in a study of OX40 agonist ivuxolimab in advanced cancers. Study at large: Ivuxolimab doses were 0.01, 0.1, 0.3, 1.5, 3 or 10 mg/kg every 2 weeks. The study, taken as a whole, reports: Clonal expansion was among the lowest in partial responders at 0.1-3.0 mg/kg, especially CD8+.

Patients were ineligible given autoimmune disease history or systemic immunosuppression. Deletions cut 4 bases from V and 3 bases from J, with 14 bases between. This CDR3 is built from 14 residues. Germline V gene lookup returns CDR1 SGHRS and CDR2 YFSETQ. Generated by immunoSEQ multiplex PCR, the TCRdb table keeps only in-frame clones and is missing some. The table records tens of thousands of clones, roughly nine tenths of them present only once. As regards this clone: What it binds is unknown.

V gene TRBV5-1 combines with J gene TRBJ2-7; D possibly corresponds to TRBD1 (6 bases). The specimen was CD4+ or CD8+ T cells sorted from blood, collected in a trial of the OX40 agonist ivuxolimab. This TCR came from an adult with an advanced solid tumor such as melanoma, head and neck, liver or kidney cancer. The CDR3 nucleotides are TGCGCCAGCAGCACAGGGCAGGCAGGCTACGAGCAGTACTTC. Its translation: CASSTGQAGYEQYF. Using reference TRBV5-1 and TRBJ2-7 for the parts outside the CDR3, the full variable domain is KAGVTQTPRYLIKTRGQQVTLSCSPISGHRSVSWYQQTPGQGLQFLFEYFSETQRNKGNFPGRFSGRQFSNSRSEMNVSTLELGDSALYLCASSTGQAGYEQYFGPGTRLTVT.